This T cell receptor (beta chain) was recorded in a study of OX40 agonist ivuxolimab in advanced cancers. Study-level information: Averaging 60 years in age, with a range of about 20 to 90, the cohort was more than 75% male.

For this clone: Its antigen is still unknown.

Findings and caveats of the study: CD4+ T cells averaged fewer expanded clones than CD8+ T cells.

Autoimmune disease history or systemic immunosuppression barred patients. Researchers took blood at baseline, on cycle 4 day 1, and on cycle 7 day 1. The CDR3 is made up of 15 amino acids. Germline V gives CDR1 MNHNS, CDR2 SASEGT. The ends were cut back, 5 bases at V and 2 bases at J, with 13 bases in the middle. Measured with immunoSEQ multiplex PCR; TCRdb has only the in-frame clones, and not every one. The sample holds 45,000 to 50,000 clones, 87% seen once. The chain links TRBV6-1 to TRBJ1-5, with no clear D. The receptor was derived from an adult with an advanced solid tumor such as melanoma, head and neck, liver or kidney cancer. The source was CD4+ or CD8+ T cells sorted from blood, collected in a trial of the OX40 agonist ivuxolimab. The CDR3 spells CASSLVLEGNQPQHF. CDR3 nucleotides: TGTGCCAGCAGTCTGGTCCTCGAAGGCAATCAGCCCCAGCATTTT.